The entry below gives a single TCR beta chain sequence along with its context. Researchers sorted participants into cohorts using their self-reported clinical history. Within 2 weeks of study entry, exposed participants had contacted a PCR-confirmed or clinician-diagnosed COVID-19 case. How the authors handled the data: Reference gene primer amplification in the assay estimated nucleated cell counts. The method was immunoSEQ multiplex PCR; TCRdb's version includes in-frame clones alone and lacks a portion of them. That table gives V, J and clone size, and the DNA gave D and trimming. The sample shows 270,000 or so clones, approximately 90% of them seen only once. The entry originates in a study of blood T cell repertoires in COVID-19. As for the study in general: T cells, B-cell-depleted T cells, or PBMCs supplied cDNA or gDNA.

The V gene's germline CDR1 is LNHDA and CDR2 SQIVND (reference sequence). V lost 4 bases to trimming and J lost 10 bases, with 13 bases between them. The CDR3 spans 13 residues. The gene calls are TRBV19 and TRBJ2-2; tentative D call: TRBD1 (6 bases). The sequencing input was PBMCs or T cells enriched from blood (not recorded which). This sequence was found in a man in his forties or fifties who had been exposed to COVID-19. The CDR3 DNA reads as TGTGCCAGTAGTACAGGGGCAGGTTTGGAGCTGTTTTTT. Amino acid sequence: CASSTGAGLELFF. Full variable domain (remainder filled in from reference TRBV19 and TRBJ2-2): DGGITQSPKYLFRKEGQNVTLSCEQNLNHDAMYWYRQDPGQGLRLIYYSQIVNDFQKGDIAEGYSVSREKKESFPLTVTSAQKNPTAFYLCASSTGAGLELFFGEGSRLTVL.